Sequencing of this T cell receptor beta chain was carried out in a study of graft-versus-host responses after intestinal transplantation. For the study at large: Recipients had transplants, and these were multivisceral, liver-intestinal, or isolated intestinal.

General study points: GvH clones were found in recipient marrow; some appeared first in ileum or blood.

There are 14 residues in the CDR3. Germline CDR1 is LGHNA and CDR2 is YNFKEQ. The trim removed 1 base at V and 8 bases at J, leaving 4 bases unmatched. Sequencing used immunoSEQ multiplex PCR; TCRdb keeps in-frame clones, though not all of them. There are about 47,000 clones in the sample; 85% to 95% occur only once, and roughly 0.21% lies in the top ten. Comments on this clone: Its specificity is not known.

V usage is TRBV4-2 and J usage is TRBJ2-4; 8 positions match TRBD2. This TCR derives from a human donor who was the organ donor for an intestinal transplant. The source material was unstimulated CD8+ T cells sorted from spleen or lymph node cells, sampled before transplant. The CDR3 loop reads CASSQAGGGDIQYF. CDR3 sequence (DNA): TGTGCCAGCAGCCAAGCCGGGGGGGGAGACATTCAGTACTTC.